Following are 27 T cell receptor beta chains from one sample sequenced in a study of cytomegalovirus exposure and HLA in healthy donors (dated by TCRdb to about 2017). Library construction relied on the immunoSEQ multiplex PCR assay. The table comes from immuneACCESS by way of TCRdb, which keeps in-frame sequences with V and J called. Part of the clones is missing from these tables; in studies checked, under half for an unresolved V gene and the rest for unknown reasons. A total of 240,000 or so clones appear in this sample, around 86% of them only once. The ten most abundant clones make up 0.95% to 1.5% of the sample. Source material: PBMCs. The source of these receptors is a woman in her 30s in good health and CMV-seropositive.

The genes are TRBV2 and TRBJ2-5; 13 positions agree with TRBD2. Near its end, the DNA agrees better with TRBJ2-7, so the J call may be wrong. The CDR3 runs to 15 residues. Germline V gene sequence: CDR1 SNHLY, CDR2 FYNNEI. CDR3 DNA: TGTGCCAGCAGTGTCGGGACTAGCGGGACCTACGAGCAGTACTTC. This sequence encodes CASSVGTSGTYEQYF.

The V gene is TRBV30, the J gene TRBJ2-5; weak D call: TRBD2 (6 bases). The CDR3 has 16 residues. In germline, CDR1 is GTSNPN, CDR2 SVGIG (reference sequence). Trimming took 0 bases from V and 5 from J, leaving 19 bases between them. The chain's CDR3 is CAWSVPPWEEGETQYF. CDR3 coding DNA: TGTGCCTGGAGTGTACCTCCCTGGGAGGAGGGGGAGACCCAGTACTTC.

The V and J genes are TRBV5-1 and TRBJ2-3; D might be TRBD2 (5 bases). This CDR3 comprises 13 residues. Germline values: CDR1 SGHRS, CDR2 YFSETQ. Deletions cut 4 bases from V and 2 bases from J, with 8 bases between. The CDR3 loop reads CASSPRDTDTQYF. The CDR3, as DNA: TGCGCCAGCAGCCCGAGGGACACAGATACGCAGTATTTT.

V is TRBV30 and J is TRBJ1-4, with 8 positions matching TRBD1. This CDR3 spans 14 amino acids. Germline-derived CDR1 and CDR2 are GTSNPN and SVGIG (reference sequence). The V and J ends lost 0 bases and 7 bases, in that order; junction bases with no gene match: 4. The CDR3 spells CAWSVGTGVEKLFF. In nucleotides, the CDR3 is TGTGCCTGGAGTGTCGGGACAGGAGTTGAAAAACTGTTTTTT.

J is TRBJ2-6 and V is TRBV2, with D perhaps matching TRBD1 (5 bases). The CDR3 length is 16 residues. V lost 11 bases to trimming and J lost 0 bases, with 17 bases between them. In germline, CDR1 is SNHLY, CDR2 FYNNEI. The CDR3 loop is CAGKKAGPSGANVLTF. In DNA form, the CDR3 reads TGTGCCGGTAAAAAAGCAGGGCCCTCTGGGGCCAACGTCCTGACTTTC. Full variable domain (missing parts from reference TRBV2 and TRBJ2-6): EPEVTQTPSHQVTQMGQEVILRCVPISNHLYFYWYRQILGQKVEFLVSFYNNEISEKSEIFDDQFSVERPDGSNFTLKIRSTKLEDSAMYFCAGKKAGPSGANVLTFGAGSRLTVL.

The rearrangement uses TRBV7-3 and TRBJ2-2, with 8 bases identical to TRBD2. The CDR3 sequence is 16 residues long. Germline V lookup: CDR1 SGHTA, CDR2 FQGTGA. Losses at the gene ends were 5 bases for V and 5 bases for J; bases not matched to a gene: 10. CDR3 bases: TGTGCCAGCAGCCAATCCGGGACTAGGGGGACCGGGGAGCTGTTTTTT. This codes for CASSQSGTRGTGELFF.

J is TRBJ2-3 and V is TRBV5-8, with D perhaps TRBD2 (6 bases). The CDR3 contains 13 residues. V was shortened by 4 bases and J by 0 bases, with 6 bases between the two germline ends. CDR1 and CDR2 from the germline V gene are SGHTS and YDEGEE. The CDR3 here is CASSRGSTDTQYF. CDR3 nucleotide sequence: TGTGCCAGCAGCCGGGGGAGCACAGATACGCAGTATTTT.

The chain has TRBV9 and TRBJ2-7; TRBD2 matches at 8 bases. V was clipped by 3 bases and J by 2 bases; unmatched bases: 10. Per germline, CDR1 SGDLS and CDR2 YYNGEE. This CDR3 has 16 residues. The CDR3 sequence is CASSATSGLDTYEQYF. The CDR3 coding sequence is TGTGCCAGCAGCGCTACCTCGGGACTAGACACCTACGAGCAGTACTTC.

A single count supports this clone. The CDR3 region is CASSSLFGETQYF. The CDR3 DNA follows: TGCGCCAGCAGCTCCCTATTTGGAGAGACCCAGTACTTC. The chain couples TRBV5-1 to TRBJ2-5; D ambiguous. CDR3 length: 13 residues. Germline assignment: CDR1 SGHRS and CDR2 YFSETQ. V lost 3 bases, J lost 4 bases, and 10 bases lay in between.

The chain uses TRBV30 and TRBJ2-1; 11 nucleotides line up with TRBD2. The CDR3 is 15 residues long. With 5 bases clipped from V and 5 bases from J, the junction kept 8 bases outside the gene matches. Germline values: CDR1 GTSNPN, CDR2 SVGIG (reference sequence). CDR3 sequence reads: CAWLASGRLDNEQFF. The DNA of the CDR3 is TGTGCCTGGCTGGCTAGCGGGAGGTTAGACAATGAGCAGTTCTTC.

The V and J genes are TRBV11-2 and TRBJ2-2; 9 bases map to TRBD1. The germline gives CDR1 SGHAT, CDR2 FQNNGV. Losses at the gene ends were 5 bases for V and 4 bases for J; bases not matched to a gene: 5. CDR3 length: 15 residues. As DNA, the CDR3 is TGTGCCAGCAGCGCACAGGGGGCCGTCACCGGGGAGCTGTTTTTT. Its translation is CASSAQGAVTGELFF.

J is TRBJ2-7 and V is TRBV20-1; a possible D gene is TRBD1 (5 bases). This CDR3 region has 10 residues. V was pared by 3 bases and J by 11 bases, with 11 bases between. Looked up from germline, CDR1 is DFQATT and CDR2 is SNEGSKA (reference sequence). The chain's CDR3 is CSARTESEYF. DNA of the CDR3: TGCAGTGCTAGGACAGAATCCGAGTACTTC.

The V and J genes are TRBV6-6 and TRBJ1-4; 7 bases fit TRBD1. V was clipped by 6 bases and J by 4 bases; unmatched bases: 5. Per the germline V gene, CDR1 is MNHNY and CDR2 is SVGAGI (reference sequence). The CDR3 is made up of 14 amino acids. CDR3: CASRSTGDNEKLFF. In DNA form, the CDR3 reads TGTGCCAGCAGATCCACAGGGGATAATGAAAAACTGTTTTTT.

The chain has TRBV30 and TRBJ1-1; the match to TRBD1 covers 11 bases. Trimming removed 4 bases from V and 4 bases from J; junction bases left unmatched: 14. There are 17 residues in the CDR3. The germline gives CDR1 GTSNPN, CDR2 SVGIG (reference sequence). The CDR3 loop reads CAWITTGTGGWGTEAFF. Here the CDR3 DNA reads TGTGCCTGGATCACGACCGGGACAGGGGGTTGGGGCACTGAAGCTTTCTTT.

This clone was detected a few times. The rearrangement links TRBV6-6 to TRBJ2-5; 12 nucleotides align to TRBD2. The CDR3 length is 16 residues. From germline, CDR1 is MNHNY and CDR2 SVGAGI (reference sequence). The V and J ends lost 2 bases and 3 bases, in that order; junction bases with no gene match: 4. CDR3 coding DNA: TGTGCCAGCAGTTACCCGGCTAGCGGGAGGGAAGAGACCCAGTACTTC. It yields the protein CASSYPASGREETQYF.

The CDR3 protein is CASSPWATSANEQFF. The CDR3 DNA reads TGTGCCAGCAGCCCGTGGGCCACTAGCGCCAATGAGCAGTTCTTC. The chain couples TRBV7-2 to TRBJ2-1; TRBD2 matches 7 bases. The J segment lost 6 bases and the V segment lost 5 bases, leaving 10 bases of the junction unmatched. CDR1 and CDR2 from the germline V gene are SGHTA and FQGNSA. The CDR3 length is 15 residues.

The gene calls are TRBV15 and TRBJ1-4; TRBD1 aligns across 7 bases. From germline, CDR1 is LNHNV and CDR2 YYDKDF (reference sequence). J was trimmed by 7 bases and V by 2 bases; bases with no gene match: 4. This CDR3 is built from 14 residues. CDR3 nucleotide sequence: TGTGCCACCAGCAGACCGACAGGGCGTGAAAAACTGTTTTTT. Translation: CATSRPTGREKLFF.

The J gene is TRBJ1-2, the V gene TRBV25-1; D is possibly TRBD1 (5 bases). V lost 1 base and J 8 bases, leaving 14 bases between the germline ends. The germline V gene has CDR1 MGHDK and CDR2 SYGVNS. This CDR3 has 14 amino acids. The CDR3 region is CASSESDRRGGYTF. The CDR3 nucleotides read TGTGCCAGCAGTGAATCTGACAGAAGGGGCGGCTACACCTTC.

The rearrangement links TRBV29-1 to TRBJ2-1, with D unclear. V shed 6 bases and J shed 1 base, with 7 bases lying between them. This CDR3 has 12 residues. Germline values: CDR1 SQVTM, CDR2 ANQGSEA. DNA of the CDR3: TGCAGCGTCCCCAGATCCTACAATGAGCAGTTCTTC. It codes for CSVPRSYNEQFF.

The chain carries TRBV4-1 and TRBJ2-1; 9 bases line up with TRBD2. Germline CDR1 and CDR2: MGHRA and YSYEKL. The CDR3 sequence is 16 residues long. After removal of 1 base from V and 0 bases from J, the junction contained 1 base not matched to a gene. The CDR3 nucleotides are TGCGCCAGCAGCCAAGGCGGGAGGGTCTCCTACAATGAGCAGTTCTTC. Amino acid sequence: CASSQGGRVSYNEQFF.

This rearrangement joins TRBV19 to TRBJ2-2, with D hard to call. This CDR3 has 13 amino acids. Germline lookup yields CDR1 LNHDA and CDR2 SQIVND (reference sequence). V lost 7 bases to trimming and J lost 3 bases, with 9 bases between them. Here the CDR3 reads CASKAGYTGELFF. CDR3 DNA sequence: TGTGCCAGTAAGGCAGGCTACACCGGGGAGCTGTTTTTT. Complete variable domain (other parts from reference TRBV19 and TRBJ2-2): DGGITQSPKYLFRKEGQNVTLSCEQNLNHDAMYWYRQDPGQGLRLIYYSQIVNDFQKGDIAEGYSVSREKKESFPLTVTSAQKNPTAFYLCASKAGYTGELFFGEGSRLTVL.

Written as DNA, the CDR3 is TGCGCCAGCAGCCAAGCAGGACAGGCAATCGGCTACGAGCAGTACTTC. Its protein product is CASSQAGQAIGYEQYF. V usage is TRBV4-1 and J usage is TRBJ2-7, with 7 bases lining up with TRBD1. CDR1 and CDR2 from the germline V gene are MGHRA and YSYEKL. V shed 1 base, J shed 3 bases, and the junction held 9 bases outside the gene matches. The CDR3 is 16 residues long.

The chain recombines TRBV27 with TRBJ2-7, with D possibly matching TRBD2 (5 bases). This CDR3 spans 15 amino acids. Germline CDR1 MNHEY, CDR2 SMNVEV (reference sequence). Trimming took 3 bases from V and 0 from J, leaving 12 bases between them. CDR3 DNA sequence: TGTGCCAGCAGTTTTGACGGGAACCCCTCCTACGAGCAGTACTTC. It specifies CASSFDGNPSYEQYF.

The chain combines TRBV7-8 with TRBJ2-3; 9 positions match TRBD1. The CDR3 length is 15 residues. Germline V lookup: CDR1 SGHVS, CDR2 FQNEAQ. J lost 4 bases, V lost 1 base, and 3 bases had no gene match. The CDR3 loop is CASSLDRGPADTQYF. The CDR3 DNA reads TGTGCCAGCAGCTTAGACAGGGGGCCAGCAGATACGCAGTATTTT.

The CDR3 loop reads CASSLEGAEAFF. The CDR3 nucleotides read TGTGCCAGCAGCTTGGAGGGGGCTGAAGCTTTCTTT. V usage is TRBV5-6 and J usage is TRBJ1-1, with D perhaps TRBD1 (6 bases). Germline V lookup: CDR1 SGHDT, CDR2 YYEEEE. This CDR3 comprises 12 residues. Trimming shortened V by 0 bases and J by 6 bases, and 6 bases separated the two germline ends.

This clone was found a few times. The chain recombines TRBV13 with TRBJ2-2; 8 bases are a match to TRBD1. J gave up 6 bases and V 4 bases, and 7 bases lay outside the gene matches. There are 15 residues in the CDR3. Germline lookup yields CDR1 PRHDT and CDR2 FYEKMQ (reference sequence). CDR3: CASSSWTGYPGELFF. The CDR3 region has the DNA TGTGCCAGCAGCTCATGGACAGGGTACCCCGGGGAGCTGTTTTTT.

This clone has only one observation. The CDR3 DNA is TGTGCCAGCTCACCAATGGGGACAGGCAACCCGGGCAATCAGCCCCAGCATTTT. Its translation is CASSPMGTGNPGNQPQHF. This chain connects TRBV18 to TRBJ1-5, with TRBD1 matching over 8 bases. CDR1 and CDR2 from the germline V gene are KGHSH and LQKENI. CDR3 length equals 18 residues. After removal of 2 bases from V and 2 bases from J, the junction contained 11 bases not matched to a gene.